A selection of T cell receptor beta chains follows, all from one sample in a study of T-cell memory formation after mild COVID-19. One entry per CDR3 protein, called by TCRdb with MiXCR from the 5' RACE reads. Of about 130,000 distinct CDR3 sequences listed, approximately 15% are singletons. The source material was PBMCs or a T cell subset sorted from them (not recorded which). The receptors shown here come from a man in his late teens or twenties who had mild COVID-19 (a few samples of this study predate the infection). Cell type and time point are not known. The CDR3 runs from the conserved cysteine through the conserved F or W. A D gene is named only where the DNA matches it firmly. Size is stated for part of the rows, as once, few or many counts, or as a class when the clone is expanded.

V: TRBV5-1
size: .
J: TRBJ2-5
D: .
CDR3: CASSLAGEPQETQYF
DNA: TGCGCCAGCAGCTTGGCTGGAGAACCTCAAGAGACCCAGTACTTC

V: TRBV7-8
size: .
J: TRBJ2-3
D: TRBD1
CDR3: CASRQTRDRMGFGTQYF
DNA: TGTGCCAGCCGACAAACTCGGGACAGGATGGGATTTGGGACGCAGTATTTT

V: TRBV5-1
size: .
J: TRBJ2-2
D: TRBD1
CDR3: CASSPGTADLDRELFF
DNA: TGCGCCAGCAGCCCGGGGACAGCGGATTTGGACCGGGAGCTGTTTTTT

V: TRBV5-1
size: .
J: TRBJ2-5
D: .
CDR3: CASSSRPGAETQYF
DNA: TGCGCCAGCAGCTCCAGGCCGGGGGCAGAGACCCAGTACTTC

V: TRBV27
size: many
J: TRBJ2-3
D: .
CDR3: CASSLSRGLTDTQYF
DNA: TGTGCCAGCAGTTTATCGAGGGGTTTGACAGATACGCAGTATTTT

V: TRBV7-9
size: .
J: TRBJ2-5
D: TRBD1
CDR3: CASRNNDWTGRETQYF
DNA: TGTGCCAGCAGAAACAACGATTGGACAGGGCGGGAGACCCAGTACTTC

V: TRBV9
size: .
J: TRBJ2-3
D: .
CDR3: CASSVQPGAGGDTQYF
DNA: TGTGCCAGCAGCGTACAACCAGGGGCAGGGGGGGATACGCAGTATTTT

V: TRBV15
size: few
J: TRBJ1-3
D: .
CDR3: CATSTGNTIYF
DNA: TGTGCCACCAGCACCGGAAACACCATATATTTT

V: TRBV5-1
size: .
J: TRBJ1-1
D: .
CDR3: CASSLAGGGLNTEAFF
DNA: TGCGCCAGCAGCTTGGCCGGAGGGGGGCTGAACACTGAAGCTTTCTTT

V: TRBV12-3/TRBV12-4
size: .
J: TRBJ1-6
D: .
CDR3: CASSSGRVAYNSPLHF
DNA: TGTGCCAGCAGTTCTGGCAGGGTGGCCTATAATTCACCCCTCCACTTT

V: TRBV2
size: .
J: TRBJ1-5
D: .
CDR3: CASSGSGRNQPQHF
DNA: TGTGCCAGCAGTGGTTCAGGGCGGAATCAGCCCCAGCATTTT

V: TRBV25-1
size: few
J: TRBJ2-7
D: .
CDR3: CASSPQTPHYEQYF
DNA: TGTGCCAGCAGTCCACAAACTCCGCACTACGAGCAGTACTTC

V: TRBV6-2/TRBV6-3
size: .
J: TRBJ1-2
D: TRBD1
CDR3: CASSSTGPEYGYTF
DNA: TGTGCCAGCAGCTCGACAGGGCCGGAATATGGCTACACCTTC

V: TRBV5-4
size: .
J: TRBJ2-5
D: .
CDR3: CASSSQAGGETQYF
DNA: TGTGCCAGCAGCTCCCAAGCCGGGGGAGAGACCCAGTACTTC

V: TRBV18
size: once
J: TRBJ1-5
D: .
CDR3: CASSPSGRYSNQPQHF
DNA: TGTGCCAGCTCACCCTCCGGACGGTATAGCAATCAGCCCCAGCATTTT

V: TRBV5-5
size: .
J: TRBJ2-7
D: TRBD1
CDR3: CASSLGQGADEQYF
DNA: TGTGCCAGCAGCTTGGGCCAGGGGGCCGACGAGCAGTACTTC

V: TRBV4-1
size: .
J: TRBJ1-1
D: .
CDR3: CASRDLRTLSQAFF
DNA: TGCGCCAGCAGGGACTTAAGAACACTGTCCCAAGCTTTCTTT

V: TRBV11-2
size: few
J: TRBJ2-3
D: .
CDR3: CASSLVVQDTQYF
DNA: TGTGCCAGCAGCTTAGTGGTCCAAGATACGCAGTATTTT

V: TRBV7-3
size: few
J: TRBJ1-1
D: .
CDR3: CASSLIQGTEAFF
DNA: TGTGCCAGCAGCTTAATCCAGGGCACTGAAGCTTTCTTT

V: TRBV5-1
size: many
J: TRBJ2-1
D: TRBD2
CDR3: CASSVTSGGMGHEQFF
DNA: TGCGCCAGCAGCGTGACTAGCGGGGGCATGGGGCATGAGCAGTTCTTC

V: TRBV7-3
size: many
J: TRBJ2-3
D: TRBD2
CDR3: CASSSGLARDTDTQYF
DNA: TGTGCCAGCAGCTCGGGACTAGCGAGGGACACAGATACGCAGTATTTT

V: TRBV6-2/TRBV6-3
size: few
J: TRBJ1-5
D: .
CDR3: CASSPSPVEKQPQHF
DNA: TGTGCCAGCAGTCCTTCTCCGGTCGAGAAACAGCCCCAGCATTTT

V: TRBV7-2
size: few
J: TRBJ2-3
D: TRBD2
CDR3: CASSPEGLAASTDTQYF
DNA: TGTGCCAGCAGCCCGGAGGGACTAGCGGCTAGCACAGATACGCAGTATTTT

V: TRBV9
size: many
J: TRBJ2-5
D: .
CDR3: CASSVGVLQETQYF
DNA: TGTGCCAGCAGCGTAGGGGTCCTCCAAGAGACCCAGTACTTC

V: TRBV20-1
size: few
J: TRBJ2-7
D: .
CDR3: CSARTGQGGSYEQYF
DNA: TGCAGTGCTAGAACCGGCCAGGGGGGTTCCTACGAGCAGTACTTC

V: TRBV5-1
size: .
J: TRBJ2-3
D: TRBD2
CDR3: CASSLSSGGPDTQYF
DNA: TGCGCCAGCAGCTTGTCTAGCGGGGGGCCAGATACGCAGTATTTT

V: TRBV7-2
size: few
J: TRBJ1-1
D: .
CDR3: CASSLGAGGTEAFF
DNA: TGTGCCAGCAGCTTAGGAGCGGGTGGGACTGAAGCTTTCTTT

V: TRBV3-1
size: few
J: TRBJ2-7
D: .
CDR3: CASSPSYSSYEQYF
DNA: TGTGCCAGCAGCCCTTCCTATAGCTCCTACGAGCAGTACTTC

V: TRBV12-3/TRBV12-4
size: many
J: TRBJ2-5
D: TRBD1
CDR3: CASTDRGRKTQYF
DNA: TGTGCCAGCACCGACAGGGGTAGAAAGACCCAGTACTTC

V: TRBV5-1
size: few
J: TRBJ2-1
D: .
CDR3: CASSFAAYNEQFF
DNA: TGCGCCAGCAGCTTCGCAGCGTACAATGAGCAGTTCTTC

V: TRBV12-3/TRBV12-4
size: .
J: TRBJ2-3
D: .
CDR3: CASSLQGIRDTQYF
DNA: TGTGCCAGCAGTTTACAGGGGATCAGAGATACGCAGTATTTT

V: TRBV9
size: .
J: TRBJ2-6
D: TRBD1
CDR3: CASSATGASGANVLTF
DNA: TGTGCCAGCAGCGCGACAGGGGCCTCTGGGGCCAACGTCCTGACTTTC

V: TRBV12-3/TRBV12-4
size: few
J: TRBJ2-3
D: TRBD1
CDR3: CASSLWAGGGNTDTQYF
DNA: TGTGCCAGCAGTTTATGGGCAGGGGGTGGCAACACAGATACGCAGTATTTT

V: TRBV6-5
size: .
J: TRBJ1-1
D: .
CDR3: CASSSRPTEAFF
DNA: TGTGCCAGCAGCTCTCGCCCCACTGAAGCTTTCTTT

V: TRBV5-1
size: .
J: TRBJ1-2
D: TRBD1
CDR3: CASSPGGTGVGYTF
DNA: TGCGCCAGCAGCCCCGGAGGGACAGGGGTCGGCTACACCTTC

V: TRBV10-3
size: few
J: TRBJ2-5
D: TRBD2
CDR3: CAISDQRGVRTETQYF
DNA: TGTGCCATCAGTGACCAGCGGGGGGTTCGAACAGAGACCCAGTACTTC

V: TRBV29-1
size: few
J: TRBJ2-7
D: .
CDR3: CSVGGTSSSYEQYF
DNA: TGCAGCGTCGGCGGGACTTCCAGCTCCTACGAGCAGTACTTC

V: TRBV5-1
size: few
J: TRBJ1-1
D: .
CDR3: CASSLDPGSTEAFF
DNA: TGCGCCAGCAGCTTGGATCCTGGGAGCACTGAAGCTTTCTTT

V: TRBV4-2
size: few
J: TRBJ1-4
D: TRBD1
CDR3: CASSQEPGQGNEKLFF
DNA: TGTGCCAGCAGCCAAGAACCGGGACAGGGGAATGAAAAACTGTTTTTT

V: TRBV18
size: few
J: TRBJ1-1
D: TRBD1
CDR3: CASSPDRVVEAFF
DNA: TGTGCCAGCTCACCGGACAGGGTCGTCGAAGCTTTCTTT

V: TRBV12-3/TRBV12-4
size: .
J: TRBJ2-1
D: .
CDR3: CASSFLEGVRNEQFF
DNA: TGTGCCAGCAGTTTCTTAGAGGGGGTGCGAAATGAGCAGTTCTTC

V: TRBV7-2
size: many
J: TRBJ1-1
D: .
CDR3: CASSSDPNTEAFF
DNA: TGTGCCAGCAGCTCCGACCCTAACACTGAAGCTTTCTTT

V: TRBV7-9
size: few
J: TRBJ2-3
D: TRBD1
CDR3: CASSLTGDMDTQYF
DNA: TGTGCCAGCAGCTTGACAGGGGATATGGATACGCAGTATTTT

V: TRBV6-5
size: few
J: TRBJ1-2
D: .
CDR3: CASSRGADYGYTF
DNA: TGTGCCAGCAGTCGTGGGGCAGACTATGGCTACACCTTC

V: TRBV2
size: .
J: TRBJ2-5
D: .
CDR3: CASSGTTSGETQYF
DNA: TGTGCCAGCAGTGGGACCACCTCCGGTGAGACCCAGTACTTC

V: TRBV18
size: .
J: TRBJ1-6
D: TRBD1
CDR3: CASSSDRESPLHF
DNA: TGTGCCAGCTCATCGGACAGGGAGTCACCCCTCCACTTT

V: TRBV12-3/TRBV12-4
size: .
J: TRBJ2-1
D: TRBD2
CDR3: CASSQHSLADNEQFF
DNA: TGTGCCAGCAGCCAACACTCACTAGCGGACAATGAGCAGTTCTTC

V: TRBV12-3/TRBV12-4
size: .
J: TRBJ1-5
D: .
CDR3: CASRRQADQPQHF
DNA: TGTGCCAGCAGACGACAGGCGGATCAGCCCCAGCATTTT

V: TRBV7-2
size: .
J: TRBJ2-5
D: TRBD1
CDR3: CASRQGARETQYF
DNA: TGTGCCAGCAGACAGGGGGCGCGAGAGACCCAGTACTTC

V: TRBV4-1
size: few
J: TRBJ2-5
D: TRBD2
CDR3: CASSQDSGGKTQYF
DNA: TGCGCCAGCAGCCAAGACAGCGGGGGGAAGACCCAGTACTTC

V: TRBV11-2
size: .
J: TRBJ1-2
D: .
CDR3: CASSLSGGGGYTF
DNA: TGTGCCAGCAGCTTGAGCGGGGGAGGTGGCTACACCTTC

V: TRBV7-2
size: few
J: TRBJ2-6
D: .
CDR3: CASRLNRASGANVLTF
DNA: TGTGCCAGCAGGTTAAACAGGGCGTCTGGGGCCAACGTCCTGACTTTC

V: TRBV29-1
size: many
J: TRBJ2-1
D: .
CDR3: CSVEGGYNEQFF
DNA: TGCAGCGTTGAGGGGGGCTACAATGAGCAGTTCTTC

V: TRBV6-2/TRBV6-3
size: few
J: TRBJ2-2
D: .
CDR3: CASSSWVKGGNTGELFF
DNA: TGTGCCAGCAGTTCCTGGGTGAAGGGGGGGAACACCGGGGAGCTGTTTTTT

V: TRBV20-1
size: .
J: TRBJ1-5
D: .
CDR3: CSARSGRGLGVYSNQPQHF
DNA: TGCAGTGCTAGATCGGGCAGGGGCCTGGGTGTGTATAGCAATCAGCCCCAGCATTTT

V: TRBV5-1
size: few
J: TRBJ2-1
D: .
CDR3: CASSYQQGGIYNEQFF
DNA: TGCGCCAGCAGCTATCAACAGGGGGGGATCTACAATGAGCAGTTCTTC